One and the same sample provided the 21 T cell receptor beta chains below, sequenced in a study of blood T cells in healthy people across ages. The authors ran a second PCR of 7 to 11 cycles using a sample-barcoded 5' primer and a J-beta primer mix. One entry per CDR3 protein results from TCRdb running MiXCR on the 5' RACE reads. The data show roughly 1,500,000 distinct CDR3 sequences, around 39% seen once. Material for sequencing was blood. These receptors were obtained from a woman aged 18-29 years in good health.

This clonotype was picked up one time. The chain joins TRBV3-1 to TRBJ1-1; TRBD1 is a possible D gene (5 bases). CDR3 length: 18 residues. V gave up 4 bases and J gave up 10 bases, with 31 bases separating them. Germline lookup yields CDR1 LGHDT and CDR2 YNNKEL (reference sequence). In DNA form, the CDR3 reads TGTGCCAGCAGCCTGGGACTAGTCCTCAGGGAAAACGGTAACGTAGCTTTCTTT. Its translation: CASSLGLVLRENGNVAFF.

The V and J genes are TRBV28 and TRBJ1-2, with no clear D. Germline CDR1 and CDR2: MDHEN and SYDVKM. The CDR3 sequence is 14 residues long. Between the trimmed V and J ends, which lost 6 bases and 4 bases, there was a span of 15 bases. As DNA, the CDR3 is TGTGCCAGCAGCCCCAGACGGTCCCTCTATGGCTACACCTTC. Protein sequence: CASSPRRSLYGYTF.

This chain joins TRBV6-2 or TRBV6-3 and TRBJ2-7; D gene ambiguous. V shed 4 bases and J shed 10 bases, with 14 bases lying between them. Germline assignment: CDR1 MNHEY and CDR2 SVGEGT. This CDR3 comprises 12 residues. CDR3 in DNA: TGTGCCAGCAGTTCGAACCAGGAGATCCAGTACTTC. Encoded protein: CASSSNQEIQYF.

This sequence joins TRBV12-3 or TRBV12-4 and TRBJ2-6, with D possibly being TRBD1 (6 bases). Trimming removed 6 bases from V and 2 bases from J, with 20 bases in between. The CDR3 has 18 amino acids. The CDR3 DNA is TGTGCCAGCAGGCCATCAGGGGCAATTATAGCTGGGGCCAACGTCCTGACTTTC. This gives the protein CASRPSGAIIAGANVLTF.

The genes are TRBV28 and TRBJ1-2; a possible D gene is TRBD1 (5 bases). V lost 4 bases to trimming and J lost 4 bases, with 13 bases between them. Germline V lookup: CDR1 MDHEN, CDR2 SYDVKM. This CDR3 is 14 amino acids long. DNA of the CDR3: TGTGCCAGCAGTTCCTTCGGGACGAGCTATGGCTACACCTTC. This translates into CASSSFGTSYGYTF.

V is TRBV25-1 and J is TRBJ2-3; 8 positions match TRBD1. Germline V CDR1 and CDR2: MGHDK, SYGVNS. This CDR3 region has 15 residues. Losses at the gene ends were 5 bases for V and 4 bases for J; bases not matched to a gene: 8. Here the CDR3 reads CASSTQQGDADTQYF. CDR3 DNA: TGTGCCAGCAGTACTCAACAGGGGGACGCAGATACGCAGTATTTT.

A word on this clonotype: The germline gene is not matched at one end of the junction; a read error may be the cause. V usage is TRBV7-9 and J usage is TRBJ2-7; D gene uncertain. This CDR3 comprises 13 residues. The germline V gene has CDR1 SEHNR and CDR2 FQNEAQ (reference sequence). CDR3 in amino acids: CAGSLIQSGEQYF. The DNA of the CDR3 is TGTGCCGGCAGCTTAATACAGTCGGGCGAGCAGTACTTC.

V and J are TRBV5-1 and TRBJ1-3; D is undetermined. The V and J ends lost 1 base and 4 bases respectively, with 9 bases between them. Germline V CDR1 and CDR2: SGHRS, YFSETQ. The CDR3 has 14 residues. CDR3 residues: CASSLMAGGNTIYF. The CDR3 nucleotides read TGCGCCAGCAGCTTGATGGCGGGGGGAAACACCATATATTTT.

In this sample, this clonotype turned up a few times. The J gene is TRBJ2-3, the V gene TRBV28, with TRBD1 matching 11 bases. Germline CDR1 MDHEN, CDR2 SYDVKM. Trimming removed 5 bases from V and 8 bases from J; junction bases left unmatched: 6. The CDR3 runs to 14 residues. The CDR3 bases are TGTGCCAGCAGTCCCGGACAGGGGGCAGGTACGCAGTATTTT. Translated, it gives CASSPGQGAGTQYF.

The chain is built from TRBV7-8 and TRBJ2-7; D unresolved. Germline V gene lookup returns CDR1 SGHVS and CDR2 FQNEAQ. V was clipped by 1 base and J by 0 bases, with 10 bases between them. The CDR3 sequence is 15 residues long. CDR3 bases: TGTGCCAGCAGCTTAGTTGTCACCCGCTCCTACGAGCAGTACTTC. Residues: CASSLVVTRSYEQYF.

In regard to this clonotype: A much larger clone differs by one base, so this may be a read error. V gene TRBV10-3 combines with J gene TRBJ2-5, with D unclear. Trimming stripped 2 bases from V and 11 bases from J, with 15 bases between. CDR3 size: 13 residues. CDR1 and CDR2 (germline): ENHRY, SYGVKD. CDR3 nucleotide sequence: TGTGCCATCAGTGAGGGTGATACCGAGGAGCAGTACTTC. This translates into CAISEGDTEEQYF.

A few counts support this clonotype. This chain connects TRBV2 to TRBJ2-1; no clear D gene. V was clipped by 7 bases and J by 5 bases, with 6 bases between them. Germline V gene sequence: CDR1 SNHLY, CDR2 FYNNEI. The CDR3 contains 11 residues. The CDR3 region has the DNA TGTGCCAGCACCTTCGACAATGAGCAGTTCTTC. This codes for CASTFDNEQFF.

This clonotype was detected a few times. This chain uses TRBV12-3 or TRBV12-4 with TRBJ1-2; tentative D call: TRBD1 (5 bases). V lost 7 bases to trimming and J lost 8 bases, with 20 bases between them. The CDR3 has 14 residues. This chain's CDR3 is CASTIQAQAGGYTF. CDR3 sequence (DNA): TGTGCCAGCACCATCCAAGCCCAGGCAGGGGGCTACACCTTC.

This clonotype was observed a handful of times. CDR3 DNA sequence: TGCAGTGCTAGCTTACAAAGCGGTTCCTACAATGAGCAGTTCTTC. Encoded protein: CSASLQSGSYNEQFF. The chain combines TRBV20-1 with TRBJ2-1, with a weak D call TRBD2 (5 bases). V shed 3 bases and J shed 1 base, with 13 bases lying between them. The CDR3 extends over 15 amino acids. The germline gives CDR1 DFQATT, CDR2 SNEGSKA (reference sequence).

This clonotype was detected only a few times. The V gene is TRBV7-2, the J gene TRBJ2-7; D is ambiguous. Trimming took 5 bases from V and 6 from J, leaving 17 bases between them. The V gene's germline CDR1 is SGHTA and CDR2 FQGNSA. The CDR3 runs 14 residues. This CDR3 reads CASSLSSDFREQYF. CDR3 DNA sequence: TGTGCCAGCAGCCTCTCCTCGGATTTCCGCGAGCAGTACTTC.

The V call is TRBV6-5, the J call TRBJ2-2; no definite D call. V dropped 0 bases and J dropped 9 bases, with 11 bases sitting between them. This CDR3 is built from 14 residues. The germline CDR1 and CDR2 sequences are MNHEY and SVGAGI. CDR3 sequence reads: CASSYSTNYRELFF. In nucleotides, the CDR3 is TGTGCCAGCAGTTACTCGACGAATTACCGGGAGCTGTTTTTT.

The chain links TRBV11-2 to TRBJ2-1, with 8 bases identical to TRBD2. V shed 2 bases, J shed 5 bases, and the junction held 5 bases outside the gene matches. Per the germline V gene, CDR1 is SGHAT and CDR2 is FQNNGV. CDR3 length: 15 residues. CDR3 region: CASSLRRGAHNEQFF. CDR3 bases: TGTGCCAGCAGCTTACGGCGGGGGGCCCACAATGAGCAGTTCTTC.

The chain has TRBV29-1 and TRBJ2-1; D is possibly TRBD2 (6 bases). Germline V gene sequence: CDR1 SQVTM, CDR2 ANQGSEA. Trimming took 3 bases from V and 10 from J, leaving 13 bases between them. This CDR3 has 12 residues. The CDR3, as DNA: TGCAGCGTTGACGGTAAGGGAGGCGAGCAGTTCTTC. This codes for CSVDGKGGEQFF.

On this clonotype: At one end, the junction sequence differs from germline, possibly due to a read error. This sequence joins TRBV7-9 and TRBJ1-1; 7 bases are shared with TRBD1. Germline V lookup: CDR1 SEHNR, CDR2 FQNEAQ (reference sequence). The CDR3 consists of 15 residues. CDR3 DNA sequence: TGTGTCAGCAGCCCCCCGACAGGGTTAAAAACTGAAGCTTTCTTT. Amino acid sequence: CVSSPPTGLKTEAFF.

This clonotype occurred many times. This chain links TRBV20-1 with TRBJ2-7, with D possibly being TRBD2 (6 bases). CDR1 and CDR2 (germline): DFQATT, SNEGSKA (reference sequence). This CDR3 spans 11 amino acids. The V end lost 6 bases, the J end lost 4 bases, and 10 bases lay between the germline ends. The CDR3 nucleotides are TGCAGTGCCCCCGGGGGTTACGAGCAGTACTTC. It is translated as CSAPGGYEQYF.

The rearrangement joins TRBV6-5 to TRBJ2-1; a weak D match, TRBD1 (6 bases). The germline V and J ends were trimmed by 2 bases and 8 bases, with 22 bases remaining between them. Germline V gives CDR1 MNHEY, CDR2 SVGAGI. There are 17 residues in the CDR3. Here the CDR3 reads CASSYDFGSGALDEQFF. The CDR3 DNA follows: TGTGCCAGCAGTTACGATTTCGGGTCAGGGGCCCTCGATGAGCAGTTCTTC.